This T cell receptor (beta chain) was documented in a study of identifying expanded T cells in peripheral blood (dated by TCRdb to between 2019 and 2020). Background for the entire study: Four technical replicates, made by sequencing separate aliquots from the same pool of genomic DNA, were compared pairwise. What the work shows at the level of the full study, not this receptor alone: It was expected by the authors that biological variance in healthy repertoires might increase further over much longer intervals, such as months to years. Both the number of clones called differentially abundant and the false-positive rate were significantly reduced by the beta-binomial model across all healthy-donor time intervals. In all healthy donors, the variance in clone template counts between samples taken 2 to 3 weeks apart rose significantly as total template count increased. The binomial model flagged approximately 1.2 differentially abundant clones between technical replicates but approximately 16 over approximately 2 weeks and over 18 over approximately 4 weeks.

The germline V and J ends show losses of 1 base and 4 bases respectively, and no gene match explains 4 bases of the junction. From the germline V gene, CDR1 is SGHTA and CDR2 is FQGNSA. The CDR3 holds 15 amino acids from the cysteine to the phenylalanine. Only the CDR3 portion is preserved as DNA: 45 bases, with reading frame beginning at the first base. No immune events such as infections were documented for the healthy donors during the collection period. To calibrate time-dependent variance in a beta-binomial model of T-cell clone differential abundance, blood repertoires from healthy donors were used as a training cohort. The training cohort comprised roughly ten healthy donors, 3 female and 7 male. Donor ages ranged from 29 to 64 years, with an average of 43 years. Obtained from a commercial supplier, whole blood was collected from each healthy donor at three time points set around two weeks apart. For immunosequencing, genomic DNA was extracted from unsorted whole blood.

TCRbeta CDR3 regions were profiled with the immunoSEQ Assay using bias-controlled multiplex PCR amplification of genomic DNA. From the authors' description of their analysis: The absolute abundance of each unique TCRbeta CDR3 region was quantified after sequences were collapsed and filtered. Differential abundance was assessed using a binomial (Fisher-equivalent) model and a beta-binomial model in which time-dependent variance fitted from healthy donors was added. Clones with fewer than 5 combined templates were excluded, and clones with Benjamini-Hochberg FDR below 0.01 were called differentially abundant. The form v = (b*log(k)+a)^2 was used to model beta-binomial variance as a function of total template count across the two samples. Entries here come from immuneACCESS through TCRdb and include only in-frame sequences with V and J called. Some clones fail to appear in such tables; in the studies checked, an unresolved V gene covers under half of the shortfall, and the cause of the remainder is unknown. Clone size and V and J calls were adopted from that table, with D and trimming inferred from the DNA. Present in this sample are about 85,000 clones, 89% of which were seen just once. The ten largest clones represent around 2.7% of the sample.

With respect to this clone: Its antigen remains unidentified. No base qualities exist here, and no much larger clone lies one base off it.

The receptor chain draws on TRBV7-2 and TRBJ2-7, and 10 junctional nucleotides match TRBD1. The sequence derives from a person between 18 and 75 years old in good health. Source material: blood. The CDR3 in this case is CASSLVPGQGYEQYF. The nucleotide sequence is TGTGCCAGCAGCTTAGTTCCGGGACAGGGGTACGAGCAGTACTTC.